The clone carrying this T cell receptor (beta chain) was counted only a few times. The germline V and J ends were trimmed by 5 bases and 1 base, with 8 bases remaining between them. The V gene's germline CDR1 is SEHNR and CDR2 FQNEAQ (reference sequence). The CDR3 length is 14 residues. This record comes from a study of long-term antiretroviral therapy in people with HIV. It was version v3.0 of the immunoSEQ assay that was run at survey level. Sequencing of each sample targeted roughly 35,000-55,000 T-cell genomes. Method: immunoSEQ multiplex PCR; TCRdb's copy keeps in-frame clones and lacks some. The table shows about 20,000 clones, with approximately 81% occurring only once.

This sequence originates from a woman aged 50 to 65 with HIV. The sample in question was unsorted PBMCs, obtained 0.3 years after starting antiretroviral therapy. V gene TRBV7-9 combines with J gene TRBJ2-2; D is possibly TRBD1 (5 bases). In DNA form, the CDR3 reads TGTGCCAGCAGCCCAGGGTTGAACACCGGGGAGCTGTTTTTT. Translating it yields CASSPGLNTGELFF.